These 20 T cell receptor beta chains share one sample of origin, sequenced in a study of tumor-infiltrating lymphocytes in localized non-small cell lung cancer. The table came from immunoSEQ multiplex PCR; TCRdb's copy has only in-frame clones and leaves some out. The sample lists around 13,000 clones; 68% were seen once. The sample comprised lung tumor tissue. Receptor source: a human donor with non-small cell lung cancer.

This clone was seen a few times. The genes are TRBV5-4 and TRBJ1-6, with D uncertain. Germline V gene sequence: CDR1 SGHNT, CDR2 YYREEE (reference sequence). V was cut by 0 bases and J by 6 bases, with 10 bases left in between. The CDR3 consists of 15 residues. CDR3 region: CASSLDVTVNSPLHF. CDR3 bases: TGTGCCAGCAGCTTGGATGTGACGGTTAATTCACCCCTCCACTTT.

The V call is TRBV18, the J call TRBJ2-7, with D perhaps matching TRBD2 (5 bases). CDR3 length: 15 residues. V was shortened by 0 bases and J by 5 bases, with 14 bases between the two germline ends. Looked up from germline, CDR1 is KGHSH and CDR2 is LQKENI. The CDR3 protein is CASSPPASLLNEQYF. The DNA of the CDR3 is TGTGCCAGCTCACCACCGGCTAGCCTCCTTAACGAGCAGTACTTC. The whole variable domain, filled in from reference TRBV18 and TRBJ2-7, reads NAGVMQNPRHLVRRRGQEARLRCSPMKGHSHVYWYRQLPEEGLKFMVYLQKENIIDESGMPKERFSAEFPKEGPSILRIQQVVRGDSAAYFCASSPPASLLNEQYFGPGTRLTVT.

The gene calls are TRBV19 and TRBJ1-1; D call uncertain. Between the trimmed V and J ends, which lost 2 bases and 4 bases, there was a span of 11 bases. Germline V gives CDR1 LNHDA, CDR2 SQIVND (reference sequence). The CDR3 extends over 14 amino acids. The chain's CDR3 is CASSIQQRGTEAFF. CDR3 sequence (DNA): TGTGCCAGTAGTATACAGCAGCGCGGCACTGAAGCTTTCTTT.

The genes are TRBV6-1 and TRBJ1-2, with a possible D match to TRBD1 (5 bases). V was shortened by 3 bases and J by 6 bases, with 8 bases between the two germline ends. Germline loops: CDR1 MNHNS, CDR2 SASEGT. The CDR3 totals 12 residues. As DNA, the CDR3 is TGTGCCAGCAGTGACAGGGCGCATGGCTACACCTTC. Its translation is CASSDRAHGYTF.

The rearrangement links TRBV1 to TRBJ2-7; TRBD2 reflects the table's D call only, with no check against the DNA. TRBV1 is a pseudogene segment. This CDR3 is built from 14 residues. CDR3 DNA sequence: TGCACCACCCCGGGTAGCGGGCCATCCTACGAGCAGTACTTC. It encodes CTTPGSGPSYEQYF.

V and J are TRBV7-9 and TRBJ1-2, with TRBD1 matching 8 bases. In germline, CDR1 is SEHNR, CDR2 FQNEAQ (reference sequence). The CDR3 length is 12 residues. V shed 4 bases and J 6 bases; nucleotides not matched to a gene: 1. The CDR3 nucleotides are TGTGCCAGCAGCTCACAGGGGGATGGCTACACCTTC. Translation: CASSSQGDGYTF.

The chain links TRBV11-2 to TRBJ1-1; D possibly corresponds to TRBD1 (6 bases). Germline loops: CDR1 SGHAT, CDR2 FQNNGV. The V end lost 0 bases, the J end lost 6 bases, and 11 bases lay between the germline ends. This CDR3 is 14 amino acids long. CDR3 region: CASSLDSGGSEAFF. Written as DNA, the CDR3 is TGTGCCAGCAGCTTAGATTCCGGGGGCTCTGAAGCTTTCTTT. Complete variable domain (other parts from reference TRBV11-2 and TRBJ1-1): EAGVAQSPRYKIIEKRQSVAFWCNPISGHATLYWYQQILGQGPKLLIQFQNNGVVDDSQLPKDRFSAERLKGVDSTLKIQPAKLEDSAVYLCASSLDSGGSEAFFGQGTRLTVV.

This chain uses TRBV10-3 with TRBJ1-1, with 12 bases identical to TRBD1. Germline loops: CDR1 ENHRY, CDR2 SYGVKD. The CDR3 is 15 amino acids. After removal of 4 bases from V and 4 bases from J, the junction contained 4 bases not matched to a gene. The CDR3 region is CAISGGTGGFTEAFF. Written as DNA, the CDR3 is TGTGCCATCAGTGGGGGGACAGGGGGCTTCACTGAAGCTTTCTTT.

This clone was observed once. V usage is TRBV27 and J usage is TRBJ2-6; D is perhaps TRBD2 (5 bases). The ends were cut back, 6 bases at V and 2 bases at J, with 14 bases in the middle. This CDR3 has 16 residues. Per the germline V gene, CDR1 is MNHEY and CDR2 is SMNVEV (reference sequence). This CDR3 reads CASSGLQSTGANVLTF. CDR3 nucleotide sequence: TGTGCCAGCAGCGGACTCCAATCTACTGGGGCCAACGTCCTGACTTTC.

The CDR3 spells CASTQGTGDYNEQFF. The CDR3 DNA reads TGTGCCAGCACCCAAGGAACGGGGGATTACAATGAGCAGTTCTTC. The genes are TRBV7-6 and TRBJ2-1, with TRBD2 as a possible D gene (6 bases). CDR1 and CDR2 (germline): SGHVS, FNYEAQ. V lost 7 bases and J 4 bases, leaving 17 bases between the germline ends. The CDR3 is 15 amino acids.

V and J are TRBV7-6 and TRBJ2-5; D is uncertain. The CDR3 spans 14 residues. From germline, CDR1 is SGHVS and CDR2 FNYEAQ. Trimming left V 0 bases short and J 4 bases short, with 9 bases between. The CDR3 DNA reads TGTGCCAGCAGCTTAGCCCCTACGGTAGAGACCCAGTACTTC. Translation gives CASSLAPTVETQYF.

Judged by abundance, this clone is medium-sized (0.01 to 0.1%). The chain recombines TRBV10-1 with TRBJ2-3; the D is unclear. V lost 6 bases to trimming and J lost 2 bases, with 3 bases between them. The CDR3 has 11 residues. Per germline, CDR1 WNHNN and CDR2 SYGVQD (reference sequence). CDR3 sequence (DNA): TGCGCCAGCAGCGACACAGATACGCAGTATTTT. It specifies CASSDTDTQYF.

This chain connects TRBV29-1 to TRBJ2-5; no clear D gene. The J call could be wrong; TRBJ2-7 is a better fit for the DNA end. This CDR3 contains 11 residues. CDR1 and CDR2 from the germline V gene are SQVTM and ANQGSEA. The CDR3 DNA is TGCAGCGTTCGAGGATTCTACGAGCAGTACTTC. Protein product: CSVRGFYEQYF.

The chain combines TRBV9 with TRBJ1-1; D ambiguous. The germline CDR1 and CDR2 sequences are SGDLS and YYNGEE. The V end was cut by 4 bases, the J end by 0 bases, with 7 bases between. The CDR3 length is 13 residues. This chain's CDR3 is CASSSQMNTEAFF. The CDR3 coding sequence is TGTGCCAGCAGCTCCCAGATGAACACTGAAGCTTTCTTT.

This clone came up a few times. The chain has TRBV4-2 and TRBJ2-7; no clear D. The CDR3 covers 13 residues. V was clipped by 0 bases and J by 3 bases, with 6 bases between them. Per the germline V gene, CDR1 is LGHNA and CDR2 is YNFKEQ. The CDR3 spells CASSQDSYYEQYF. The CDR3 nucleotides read TGTGCCAGCAGCCAAGACTCCTACTACGAGCAGTACTTC.

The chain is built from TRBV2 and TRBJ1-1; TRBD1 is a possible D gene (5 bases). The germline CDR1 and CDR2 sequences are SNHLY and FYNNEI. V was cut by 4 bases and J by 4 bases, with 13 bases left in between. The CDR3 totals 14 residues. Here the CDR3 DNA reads TGTGCCAGCAGTGGCAGGGACCGGGTCACTGAAGCTTTCTTT. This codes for CASSGRDRVTEAFF.

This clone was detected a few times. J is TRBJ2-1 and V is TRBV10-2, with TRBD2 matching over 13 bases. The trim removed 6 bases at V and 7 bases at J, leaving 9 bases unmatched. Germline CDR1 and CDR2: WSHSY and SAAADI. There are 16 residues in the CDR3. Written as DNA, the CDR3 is TGCGCCAGCAGCAACCCGGGACTAGCGGGATTTAATGAGCAGTTCTTC. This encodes CASSNPGLAGFNEQFF.

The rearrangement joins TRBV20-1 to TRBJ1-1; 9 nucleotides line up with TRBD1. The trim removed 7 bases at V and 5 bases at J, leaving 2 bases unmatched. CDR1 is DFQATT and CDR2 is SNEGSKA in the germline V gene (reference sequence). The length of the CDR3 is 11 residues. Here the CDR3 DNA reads TGCAGTGGCGACAGGGGGACTGAAGCTTTCTTT. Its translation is CSGDRGTEAFF.

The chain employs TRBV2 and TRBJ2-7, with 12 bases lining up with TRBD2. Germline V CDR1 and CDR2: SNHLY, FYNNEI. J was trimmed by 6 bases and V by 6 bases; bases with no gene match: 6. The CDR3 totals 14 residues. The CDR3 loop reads CASRRLAGVGEQYF. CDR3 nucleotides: TGTGCCAGCAGAAGACTAGCGGGAGTGGGCGAGCAGTACTTC.

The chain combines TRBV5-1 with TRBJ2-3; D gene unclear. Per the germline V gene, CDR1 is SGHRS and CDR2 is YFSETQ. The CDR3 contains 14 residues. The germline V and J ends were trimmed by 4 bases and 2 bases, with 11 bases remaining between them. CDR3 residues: CASSPLAATDTQYF. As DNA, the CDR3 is TGCGCCAGCAGCCCACTGGCAGCCACAGATACGCAGTATTTT.